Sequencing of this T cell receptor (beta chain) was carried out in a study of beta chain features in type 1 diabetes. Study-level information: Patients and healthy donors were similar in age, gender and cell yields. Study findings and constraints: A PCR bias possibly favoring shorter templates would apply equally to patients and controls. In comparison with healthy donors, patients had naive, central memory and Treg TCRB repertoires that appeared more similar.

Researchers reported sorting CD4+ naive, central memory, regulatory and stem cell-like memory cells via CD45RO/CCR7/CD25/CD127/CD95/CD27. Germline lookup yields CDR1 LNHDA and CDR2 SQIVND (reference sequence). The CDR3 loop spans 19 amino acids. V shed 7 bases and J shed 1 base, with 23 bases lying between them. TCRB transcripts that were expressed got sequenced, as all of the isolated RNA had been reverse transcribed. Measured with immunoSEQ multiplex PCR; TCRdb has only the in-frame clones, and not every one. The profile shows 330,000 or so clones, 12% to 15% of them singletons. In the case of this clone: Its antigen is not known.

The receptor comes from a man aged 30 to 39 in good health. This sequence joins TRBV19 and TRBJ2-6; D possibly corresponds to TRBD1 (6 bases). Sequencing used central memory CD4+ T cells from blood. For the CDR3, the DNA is TGTGCCAGTATTGGGACCCCTGGACAGTCGAGATCTGGGGCCAACGTCCTGACTTTC. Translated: CASIGTPGQSRSGANVLTF.